The 15 T cell receptor beta chains given below trace back to one sample, sequenced in a study of monozygotic twins with cystic fibrosis. Clones were read by immunoSEQ multiplex PCR, and TCRdb kept only the in-frame ones, dropping some. The sample records 7,400 or so clones, nearly 95% being singletons. Sequencing was performed on blood. The receptors were sampled from a boy aged 2 to 9 with cystic fibrosis.

The V call is TRBV5-4, the J call TRBJ2-3; 7 positions agree with TRBD1. CDR1 is SGHNT and CDR2 is YYREEE in the germline V gene (reference sequence). This CDR3 comprises 15 residues. The J segment lost 5 bases and the V segment lost 4 bases, leaving 10 bases of the junction unmatched. The DNA of the CDR3 is TGTGCCAGCAGCCATGACAGGGTTAGAATAGATACGCAGTATTTT. Its translation: CASSHDRVRIDTQYF.

The chain joins TRBV4-2 to TRBJ1-5, with D possibly matching TRBD1 (5 bases). V was pared by 0 bases and J by 5 bases, with 8 bases between. The CDR3 has 14 residues. Germline-derived CDR1 and CDR2 are LGHNA and YNFKEQ. CDR3 bases: TGTGCCAGCAGCCAAGATGGGGGGGATCAGCCCCAGCATTTT. The encoded protein is CASSQDGGDQPQHF.

This clone was seen a single time. The V call is TRBV27, the J call TRBJ1-5, with D possibly TRBD1 on 5 matching bases. Germline V gene data show CDR1 as MNHEY and CDR2 as SMNVEV (reference sequence). CDR3 length: 14 amino acids. The V and J ends lost 4 bases and 6 bases respectively, with 13 bases between them. The CDR3, as DNA: TGTGCCAGCAGTTCCCCCCTTCAGGGTCAGCCCCAGCATTTT. This codes for CASSSPLQGQPQHF.

The chain is built from TRBV19 and TRBJ1-2; D remains ambiguous. This CDR3 comprises 12 residues. CDR1 is LNHDA, CDR2 SQIVND, per germline (reference sequence). V lost 3 bases and J 5 bases, leaving 7 bases between the germline ends. The CDR3: CASSMVGYGYTF. CDR3 sequence (DNA): TGTGCCAGTAGTATGGTGGGGTATGGCTACACCTTC.

The table lists this clone with a few counts. The chain recombines TRBV9 with TRBJ2-1; unclear D gene. The CDR3 consists of 12 residues. Per germline, CDR1 SGDLS and CDR2 YYNGEE. The V gene lost 3 bases and the J gene lost 9 bases, with 10 bases spanning the gap. The CDR3 DNA reads TGTGCCAGCAGCGCCTCGAAGGTTGAGCAGTTCTTC. Translated: CASSASKVEQFF.

The chain has TRBV2 and TRBJ2-5, with 10 bases matching TRBD2. This CDR3 region has 13 residues. From germline, CDR1 is SNHLY and CDR2 FYNNEI. Losses at the gene ends were 5 bases for V and 9 bases for J; bases not matched to a gene: 6. CDR3 nucleotide sequence: TGTGCCAGCAGTTCCGGGACTAGCGTGGCCCAGTACTTC. Encoded protein: CASSSGTSVAQYF. The entire variable domain, with the rest obtained from reference TRBV2 and TRBJ2-5, is as follows: EPEVTQTPSHQVTQMGQEVILRCVPISNHLYFYWYRQILGQKVEFLVSFYNNEISEKSEIFDDQFSVERPDGSNFTLKIRSTKLEDSAMYFCASSSGTSVAQYFGPGTRLLVL.

The rearrangement joins TRBV9 to TRBJ2-2; D not resolved. V lost 0 bases to trimming and J lost 3 bases, with 3 bases between them. Germline V CDR1 and CDR2: SGDLS, YYNGEE. The CDR3 contains 13 residues. CDR3: CASSVVDTGELFF. Here the CDR3 DNA reads TGTGCCAGCAGCGTAGTCGACACCGGGGAGCTGTTTTTT.

On this clone: An end of the junction differs from the germline gene, which may be a read error. The chain has TRBV7-3 and TRBJ2-5; 11 positions agree with TRBD2. This CDR3 contains 12 residues. In germline, CDR1 is SGHTA, CDR2 FQGTGA. The CDR3 loop reads CASNLAGGPQYF. The CDR3 DNA sequence: TGTGCCAGCAACTTAGCGGGGGGGCCCCAGTACTTC.

The chain combines TRBV7-3 with TRBJ1-5; 10 positions agree with TRBD1. The CDR3 length is 14 residues. Trimming removed 5 bases from V and 7 bases from J; junction bases left unmatched: 5. CDR1 SGHTA and CDR2 FQGTGA come from the germline V gene. As DNA, the CDR3 is TGTGCCAGCAGCGAGACAGGGGGCAGGCAGCCCCAGCATTTT. Translation: CASSETGGRQPQHF. Using reference TRBV7-3 and TRBJ1-5 for the parts outside the CDR3, the full variable domain is GAGVSQTPSNKVTEKGKYVELRCDPISGHTALYWYRQSLGQGPEFLIYFQGTGAADDSGLPNDRFFAVRPEGSVSTLKIQRTERGDSAVYLCASSETGGRQPQHFGDGTRLSIL.

The chain has TRBV6-5 and TRBJ1-2, with a weak D call TRBD1 (5 bases). Germline V gene sequence: CDR1 MNHEY, CDR2 SVGAGI. V was cut by 0 bases and J by 8 bases, with 13 bases left in between. The CDR3 length is 14 residues. CDR3 coding DNA: TGTGCCAGCAGTTACTCTCCCGGGGCGGGAGGCTACACCTTC. Encoded protein: CASSYSPGAGGYTF.

This sequence joins TRBV11-2 and TRBJ1-2; the D gene is possibly TRBD1 (6 bases). The CDR3 contains 14 residues. Germline V CDR1 and CDR2: SGHAT, FQNNGV. V lost 1 base and J lost 7, with 13 bases in between. CDR3 residues: CASSLAGGLGGYTF. DNA of the CDR3: TGTGCCAGCAGCTTAGCTGGGGGGCTCGGTGGCTACACCTTC. The full variable domain, in which reference TRBV11-2 and TRBJ1-2 provide the parts outside the CDR3, is EAGVAQSPRYKIIEKRQSVAFWCNPISGHATLYWYQQILGQGPKLLIQFQNNGVVDDSQLPKDRFSAERLKGVDSTLKIQPAKLEDSAVYLCASSLAGGLGGYTFGSGTRLTVV.

The V call is TRBV6-6, the J call TRBJ1-4; no clear D. Germline CDR1 and CDR2: MNHNY and SVGAGI (reference sequence). V lost 2 bases and J lost 2, with 6 bases in between. CDR3 length: 14 amino acids. The CDR3 DNA reads as TGTGCCAGCAGTTACGGCAGGACTAATGAAAAACTGTTTTTT. It codes for CASSYGRTNEKLFF.

The V call is TRBV9, the J call TRBJ2-5; 12 nucleotides agree with TRBD2. Germline lookup yields CDR1 SGDLS and CDR2 YYNGEE. Trimming removed 4 bases from V and 4 bases from J; junction bases left unmatched: 2. The CDR3 is 14 amino acids. The CDR3 region has the DNA TGTGCCAGCAGCCCGGGACTAGCGGGAGAGACCCAGTACTTC. This codes for CASSPGLAGETQYF.

In DNA form, the CDR3 reads TGTGCCAGTAGTCGAGTCGGGGGCCCCTACGAGCAGTACTTC. This encodes CASSRVGGPYEQYF. This chain uses TRBV19 with TRBJ2-7; either TRBD1 or TRBD2 may supply D (6 bases each). Trimming stripped 5 bases from V and 2 bases from J, with 13 bases between. The CDR3 is made up of 14 amino acids. The germline CDR1 and CDR2 sequences are LNHDA and SQIVND (reference sequence).

V usage is TRBV15 and J usage is TRBJ2-5; 7 bases map to TRBD1. The CDR3 runs to 13 residues. Germline values: CDR1 LNHNV, CDR2 YYDKDF (reference sequence). Trimming at V came to 8 bases and at J to 2 bases, leaving 5 bases not matched to a gene. CDR3 nucleotide sequence: TGTGCCACCCAAAGGGGGCCTCAAGAGACCCAGTACTTC. It specifies CATQRGPQETQYF.